Detailed here is one T cell receptor beta chain. Its antigen is not identified. The data stem from a study of cytomegalovirus exposure and HLA in healthy donors. Study observations and caveats: Investigators reported some 150 TCR beta chains as tied to cytomegalovirus.

The PCR had 60 Vbeta and 13 Jbeta primers. Sequencing used immunoSEQ multiplex PCR; TCRdb keeps in-frame clones, though not all of them. This sample yields about 45,000 clones, of which approximately 86% are seen a single time; about 8% belongs to the top ten. This CDR3 has 13 amino acids. V was trimmed by 3 bases and J by 6 bases, leaving 12 bases between them. The V gene's germline CDR1 is LNHNV and CDR2 YYDKDF (reference sequence). This sequence originates from a middle-aged woman in good health and CMV-seropositive. Sequences were obtained from PBMCs. The chain combines TRBV15 with TRBJ2-7; TRBD2 might be the D (5 bases). The CDR3 reads CATSRPGMGEQYF. CDR3 sequence (DNA): TGTGCCACCAGCAGGCCCGGGATGGGCGAGCAGTACTTC.